This passage covers 27 T cell receptor beta chains from one sample sequenced in a study of blood T cells in healthy people across ages. Through a sample-barcoded 5' primer and a J-beta primer mix, a second PCR was run for roughly 6 to 11 cycles. TCRdb independently ran MiXCR on the 5' RACE reads; one entry per CDR3 protein. Here the sample spans hundreds of thousands of distinct CDR3 sequences, 48% being singletons. The sequencing input was blood. The receptors come from a man aged 25 to 45 in good health.

This clonotype was detected a few times. The chain links TRBV20-1 to TRBJ2-7, with 11 bases that match TRBD2. The trim removed 6 bases at V and 1 base at J, leaving 8 bases unmatched. Germline CDR1 is DFQATT and CDR2 is SNEGSKA (reference sequence). The CDR3 runs 15 residues. The CDR3 DNA is TGCAGTGCCCAAGTCCCTAGCGGGGGGTCCTACGAGCAGTACTTC. Amino acid sequence: CSAQVPSGGSYEQYF.

With regard to this clonotype: Just one base apart from a much larger clone, this may be a read error. J is TRBJ1-5 and V is TRBV7-2; D unresolved. Germline V gene lookup returns CDR1 SGHTA and CDR2 FQGNSA. The CDR3 contains 14 residues. The CDR3 DNA reads TGTGCCGGCAGCTTAGATGGTAGCAATCAGCCCCAGCATTTT. It codes for CAGSLDGSNQPQHF.

The rearrangement joins TRBV10-3 to TRBJ2-7; possible D gene TRBD1, 5 bases. The CDR3 length is 13 residues. Germline V CDR1 and CDR2: ENHRY, SYGVKD. V gave up 4 bases and J gave up 5 bases, with 12 bases separating them. CDR3 DNA sequence: TGTGCCATCAGTGTCGAACAGGCGAACGAGCAGTACTTC. This codes for CAISVEQANEQYF.

The table lists this clonotype with a count of one. The chain couples TRBV20-1 to TRBJ2-1; D ambiguous. CDR1 and CDR2 from the germline V gene are DFQATT and SNEGSKA (reference sequence). The CDR3 covers 14 residues. V gave up 3 bases and J gave up 0 bases, with 9 bases separating them. Here the CDR3 DNA reads TGCAGTGCTAGGAGTCCGAGCTCCTACAATGAGCAGTTCTTC. It is translated as CSARSPSSYNEQFF.

For this clonotype: The junction shows a germline mismatch at one end, possibly a read error. The chain links TRBV6-1 to TRBJ2-7; 9 nucleotides align to TRBD2. This CDR3 is 11 amino acids long. Germline CDR1 and CDR2: MNHNS and SASEGT. The CDR3 loop is CTSGGTAKQYF. The CDR3 coding sequence is TGTACCAGCGGGGGGACAGCCAAGCAGTACTTC.

This clonotype was detected only once. The J gene is TRBJ1-1, the V gene TRBV5-6; tentatively, D is TRBD1 (5 bases). The CDR3 contains 13 residues. Deletions cut 5 bases from V and 1 base from J, with 9 bases between. Germline V gives CDR1 SGHDT, CDR2 YYEEEE. The CDR3 reads CASRQGQNTEAFF. The CDR3 DNA reads as TGTGCCAGCAGACAAGGACAGAACACTGAAGCTTTCTTT.

V gene TRBV5-1 combines with J gene TRBJ1-2; tentatively, D is TRBD1 (5 bases). V was cut by 4 bases and J by 13 bases, with 20 bases left in between. The germline V gene has CDR1 SGHRS and CDR2 YFSETQ. The CDR3 sequence is 13 residues long. The CDR3 DNA follows: TGCGCCAGCAGCAACGTGGGGGACTATGGCGGCACCTTC. Residues: CASSNVGDYGGTF.

This clonotype turned up a few times. V usage is TRBV13 and J usage is TRBJ2-1, with a tentative D call TRBD2 (5 bases). V lost 5 bases to trimming and J lost 3 bases, with 14 bases between them. The V gene's germline CDR1 is PRHDT and CDR2 FYEKMQ (reference sequence). CDR3 length: 15 amino acids. CDR3 in DNA: TGTGCCAGCAGCCCCCGGGATCTTCTCTACAATGAGCAGTTCTTC. Protein sequence: CASSPRDLLYNEQFF.

The CDR3 DNA is TGTGCCAGCAGCCAGGACAGGGGGCGCCGGTCGGACAATGAGCAGTTCTTC. Encoded protein: CASSQDRGRRSDNEQFF. The rearrangement uses TRBV5-5 and TRBJ2-1; 11 positions match TRBD1. With V trimmed by 4 bases and J by 5 bases, 11 bases remained unmatched. This CDR3 region has 17 residues. Germline V gives CDR1 SGHKS, CDR2 YYEKEE (reference sequence).

The genes are TRBV20-1 and TRBJ2-5; D call uncertain. The end of the DNA is better explained by TRBJ2-7, so the J call may be wrong. CDR3 length: 12 amino acids. Germline lookup yields CDR1 DFQATT and CDR2 SNEGSKA (reference sequence). CDR3 nucleotide sequence: TGCAGTGCTAGAGGGCACTTCTACGAGCAGTACTTC. Its protein is CSARGHFYEQYF.

This clonotype was seen only a few times. A clone one base away is much larger, so this may be a read error. The V gene is TRBV28, the J gene TRBJ1-1, with D unresolved. This CDR3 comprises 14 residues. The germline gives CDR1 MDHEN, CDR2 SYDVKM. The ends were cut back, 4 bases at V and 0 bases at J, with 9 bases in the middle. In nucleotides, the CDR3 is TGTGCCAGCAGTTCAGTCCCGATGAACACTGAAGCTTTCTTT. It specifies CASSSVPMNTEAFF.

V is TRBV9 and J is TRBJ2-5, with unresolved D. The germline CDR1 and CDR2 sequences are SGDLS and YYNGEE. The ends were cut back, 0 bases at V and 1 base at J, with 10 bases in the middle. There are 15 residues in the CDR3. CDR3: CASSVGRESQETQYF. The CDR3 nucleotides read TGTGCCAGCAGCGTAGGAAGGGAAAGCCAAGAGACCCAGTACTTC.

V gene TRBV28 combines with J gene TRBJ2-7; 7 nucleotides align to TRBD2. The CDR3 runs 17 residues. V lost 0 bases and J lost 2; bases outside the gene matches: 10. CDR1 and CDR2 (germline): MDHEN, SYDVKM. The CDR3 nucleotides are TGTGCCAGCAGTTTATGGTCCGGCGGGGGAGCGACCTACGAGCAGTACTTC. It codes for CASSLWSGGGATYEQYF.

This clonotype was seen more than once but under ten times. The V gene is TRBV7-8, the J gene TRBJ1-2; the D gene is possibly TRBD1 (6 bases). The CDR3 runs 12 residues. Trimming left V 3 bases short and J 6 bases short, with 8 bases between. Germline assignment: CDR1 SGHVS and CDR2 FQNEAQ. The CDR3 DNA is TGTGCCAGCAGCTTTCACAGGGATGGCTACACCTTC. This gives the protein CASSFHRDGYTF. Combining the CDR3 with reference TRBV7-8 and TRBJ1-2 gives the whole variable domain GAGVSQSPRYKVAKRGQDVALRCDPISGHVSLFWYQQALGQGPEFLTYFQNEAQLDKSGLPSDRFFAERPEGSVSTLKIQRTQQEDSAVYLCASSFHRDGYTFGSGTRLTVV.

The chain recombines TRBV5-1 with TRBJ2-1; D perhaps matches TRBD1 (6 bases). This CDR3 spans 15 amino acids. Trimming removed 0 bases at V and 5 bases at J, with 12 bases between. Germline CDR1 is SGHRS and CDR2 is YFSETQ. The CDR3 region is CASSLGGTNDNEQFF. CDR3 bases: TGCGCCAGCAGCTTGGGGGGGACAAACGACAATGAGCAGTTCTTC.

V and J are TRBV2 and TRBJ2-1; the D is unclear. V was clipped by 5 bases and J by 0 bases, with 8 bases between them. The V gene's germline CDR1 is SNHLY and CDR2 FYNNEI. The CDR3 is 14 residues long. The CDR3: CASSNGGSYNEQFF. The CDR3 nucleotides are TGTGCCAGCAGTAACGGTGGCTCCTACAATGAGCAGTTCTTC.

The J gene is TRBJ2-7, the V gene TRBV20-1; TRBD1 aligns across 7 bases. The J call may be in error: the DNA end matches TRBJ2-4 better. The CDR3 is 14 amino acids. CDR1 is DFQATT, CDR2 SNEGSKA, per germline (reference sequence). The CDR3 region is CSARVSRGIDIQYF. The CDR3 nucleotides read TGCAGTGCTAGAGTTAGCAGGGGGATCGACATTCAGTACTTC.

The V and J genes are TRBV4-3 and TRBJ2-3; perhaps TRBD2 as D (6 bases). The V gene lost 1 base and the J gene lost 1 base, with 18 bases spanning the gap. The CDR3 length is 18 residues. Looked up from germline, CDR1 is LGHNA and CDR2 is YSLEER. The CDR3 region has the DNA TGCGCCAGCAGCCAAGGTAACCGAGGACCGGGGGGCACAGATACGCAGTATTTT. Encoded protein: CASSQGNRGPGGTDTQYF.

This clonotype was detected only a few times. The chain carries TRBV21-1 and TRBJ1-5; TRBD1 is the table's D call and was not checked against the DNA. TRBV21-1 is a pseudogene. This CDR3 region has 14 residues. CDR3 region: CASSPGTADQPQHF. The CDR3 region has the DNA TGTGCCAGCAGCCCCGGGACAGCAGATCAGCCCCAGCATTTT.

The chain links TRBV4-1 to TRBJ1-6, with 7 bases matching TRBD1. From germline, CDR1 is MGHRA and CDR2 YSYEKL. V shed 5 bases and J 4 bases; nucleotides not matched to a gene: 5. This CDR3 has 15 amino acids. CDR3 sequence reads: CASSWDSGYNSPLHF. CDR3 coding DNA: TGCGCCAGCAGCTGGGACAGTGGGTATAATTCACCCCTCCACTTT.

J is TRBJ1-5 and V is TRBV7-2, with TRBD1 as a possible D gene (5 bases). V was cut by 5 bases and J by 2 bases, with 13 bases left in between. The CDR3 sequence is 15 residues long. Germline V CDR1 and CDR2: SGHTA, FQGNSA. The CDR3, as DNA: TGTGCCAGCAGCCTGCAGGGAAGGGGCAATCAGCCCCAGCATTTT. Translated, it gives CASSLQGRGNQPQHF.

The chain is built from TRBV3-1 and TRBJ2-1; weak D call: TRBD2 (5 bases). Trimming left V 4 bases short and J 4 bases short, with 11 bases between. Germline CDR1 and CDR2: LGHDT and YNNKEL (reference sequence). The CDR3 contains 14 residues. The CDR3 spells CASSRLAYYNEQFF. The CDR3 DNA follows: TGTGCCAGCAGCCGTCTAGCATATTACAATGAGCAGTTCTTC.

V is TRBV20-1 and J is TRBJ2-4, with 8 bases that match TRBD1. The DNA end favors TRBJ2-7, so the J call may be wrong. Germline CDR1 and CDR2: DFQATT and SNEGSKA (reference sequence). The CDR3 has 14 amino acids. This chain's CDR3 is CSARTGDQSYEQYV. CDR3 sequence (DNA): TGCAGTGCTAGGACAGGGGACCAATCCTACGAGCAGTACGTC.

The chain carries TRBV4-1 and TRBJ2-3; 10 bases line up with TRBD2. J lost 4 bases, V lost 1 base, and 5 bases had no gene match. The CDR3 is 16 amino acids. Germline V CDR1 and CDR2: MGHRA, YSYEKL. The CDR3 nucleotides read TGCGCCAGCAGCCAAGGGACTAGCGGCAGCGCAGATACGCAGTATTTT. This encodes CASSQGTSGSADTQYF.

As for this clonotype: One junction end does not reproduce the germline sequence, and a read error may be involved. V is TRBV7-9 and J is TRBJ1-2; the match to TRBD1 covers 8 bases. Germline V gene data show CDR1 as SEHNR and CDR2 as FQNEAQ (reference sequence). The CDR3 length is 14 residues. CDR3 residues: CVSSLGQGACGYTF. The CDR3 DNA follows: TGTGTCAGCAGCTTAGGACAGGGAGCTTGTGGCTACACCTTC.

The gene calls are TRBV4-3 and TRBJ1-2; possible D gene TRBD1, 5 bases. V was clipped by 4 bases and J by 9 bases, with 21 bases between them. Germline V gene sequence: CDR1 LGHNA, CDR2 YSLEER. The CDR3 consists of 15 residues. CDR3 in DNA: TGCGCCAGCAGCCTCATAGGGGAGCGGTGGCAAAGCTACACCTTC. Amino acids: CASSLIGERWQSYTF.

The V gene is TRBV2, the J gene TRBJ2-1; weak D call: TRBD2 (7 bases). The CDR3 is made up of 15 amino acids. Looked up from germline, CDR1 is SNHLY and CDR2 is FYNNEI. Trimming removed 3 bases from V and 4 bases from J, with 13 bases in between. The CDR3 DNA reads TGTGCCAGCAGTGATGAGGGGGGGCCGTACAATGAGCAGTTCTTC. It translates to CASSDEGGPYNEQFF.